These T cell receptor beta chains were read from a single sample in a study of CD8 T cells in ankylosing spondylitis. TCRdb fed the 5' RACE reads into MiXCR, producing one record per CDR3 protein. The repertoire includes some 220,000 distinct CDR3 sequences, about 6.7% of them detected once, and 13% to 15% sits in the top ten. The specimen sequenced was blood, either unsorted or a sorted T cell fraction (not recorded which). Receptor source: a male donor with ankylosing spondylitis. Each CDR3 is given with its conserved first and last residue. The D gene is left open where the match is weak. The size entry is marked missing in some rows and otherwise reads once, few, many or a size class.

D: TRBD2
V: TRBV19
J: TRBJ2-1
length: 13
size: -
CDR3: CASSHRTSVEQFF
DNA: TGTGCCAGTAGTCACCGGACTAGCGTAGAGCAGTTCTTC

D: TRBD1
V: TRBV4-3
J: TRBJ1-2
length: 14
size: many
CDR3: CASSQDPGGPGYTF
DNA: TGCGCCAGCAGCCAAGATCCAGGGGGCCCGGGCTACACCTTC

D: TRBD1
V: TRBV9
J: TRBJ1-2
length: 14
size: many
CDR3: CASSTRDRNSGYTF
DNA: TGTGCCAGCAGCACCCGGGACAGAAATTCTGGCTACACCTTC

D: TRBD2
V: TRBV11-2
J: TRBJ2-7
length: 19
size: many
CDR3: CASSPFPQREGWDLYEQYF
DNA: TGTGCCAGCAGCCCCTTCCCCCAGCGGGAGGGTTGGGACCTCTACGAGCAGTACTTC

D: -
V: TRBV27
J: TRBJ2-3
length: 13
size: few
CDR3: CASSLATGHTQYF
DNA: TGTGCCAGCAGTTTAGCAACAGGACATACGCAGTATTTT

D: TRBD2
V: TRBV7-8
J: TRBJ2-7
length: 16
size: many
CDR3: CASSHRRPGGAYEQYF
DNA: TGTGCCAGCAGCCACCGCCGGCCGGGAGGTGCCTACGAGCAGTACTTC

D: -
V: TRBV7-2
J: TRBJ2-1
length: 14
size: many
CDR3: CASSIRTPYNEQFF
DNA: TGTGCCAGCAGCATTCGGACCCCCTACAATGAGCAGTTCTTC

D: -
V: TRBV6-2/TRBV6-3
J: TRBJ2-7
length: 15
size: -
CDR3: CASSYWATQLYEQYF
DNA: TGTGCCAGCAGTTACTGGGCTACCCAACTATACGAGCAGTACTTC

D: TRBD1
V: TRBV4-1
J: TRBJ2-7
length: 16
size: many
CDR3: CASSQDVWDREGEQYF
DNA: TGCGCCAGCAGCCAAGACGTTTGGGACAGGGAAGGGGAGCAGTACTTC

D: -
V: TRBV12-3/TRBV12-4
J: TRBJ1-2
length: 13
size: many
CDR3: CATRTEALYGYTF
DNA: TGTGCCACCAGGACAGAGGCCCTCTATGGCTACACCTTC

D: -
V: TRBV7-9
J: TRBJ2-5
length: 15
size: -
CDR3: CASSLLGGLQETQYF
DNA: TGTGCCAGCAGCTTACTGGGGGGCCTCCAAGAGACCCAGTACTTC

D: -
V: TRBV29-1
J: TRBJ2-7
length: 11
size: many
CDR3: CSVVGSYEQYF
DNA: TGCAGCGTTGTTGGCAGCTACGAGCAGTACTTC

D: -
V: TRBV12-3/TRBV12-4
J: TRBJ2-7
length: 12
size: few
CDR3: CASTGTYYEQYF
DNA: TGTGCCAGCACAGGGACGTACTACGAGCAGTACTTC

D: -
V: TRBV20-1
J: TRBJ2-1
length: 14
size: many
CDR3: CSAGPMGSYNEQFF
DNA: TGCAGTGCGGGGCCTATGGGCTCCTACAATGAGCAGTTCTTC

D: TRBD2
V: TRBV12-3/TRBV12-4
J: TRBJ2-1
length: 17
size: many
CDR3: CASSLNGLAGGLYEQFF
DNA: TGTGCCAGCAGCCTCAACGGACTAGCGGGAGGGTTATATGAGCAGTTCTTC

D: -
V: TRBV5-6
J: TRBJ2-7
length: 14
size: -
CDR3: CASSLDPGIYEQYF
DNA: TGTGCCAGCAGCTTGGATCCCGGAATCTACGAGCAGTACTTC

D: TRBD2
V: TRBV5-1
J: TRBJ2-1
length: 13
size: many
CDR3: CASSMRGSNEQFF
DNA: TGCGCCAGCAGCATGCGGGGGAGCAATGAGCAGTTCTTC

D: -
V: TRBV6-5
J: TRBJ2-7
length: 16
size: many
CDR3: CASSPPSWDNPYEQYF
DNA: TGTGCCAGCAGTCCACCCAGCTGGGACAATCCCTACGAGCAGTACTTC

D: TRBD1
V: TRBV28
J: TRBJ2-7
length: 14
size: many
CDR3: CASSKTGGYYEQYF
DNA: TGTGCCAGCAGTAAGACAGGGGGCTACTACGAGCAGTACTTC

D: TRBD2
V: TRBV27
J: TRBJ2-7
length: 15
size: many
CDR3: CASSTGTSGSYEQYF
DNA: TGTGCCAGCAGTACAGGAACTAGCGGATCCTACGAGCAGTACTTC

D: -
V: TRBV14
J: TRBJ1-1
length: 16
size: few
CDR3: CASSQVGAAMNTEAFF
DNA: TGTGCCAGCAGCCAAGTTGGCGCAGCAATGAACACTGAAGCTTTCTTT

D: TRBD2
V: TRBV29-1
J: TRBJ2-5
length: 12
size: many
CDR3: CSVGGLGKTQYF
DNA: TGCAGCGTTGGGGGACTAGGGAAGACCCAGTACTTC

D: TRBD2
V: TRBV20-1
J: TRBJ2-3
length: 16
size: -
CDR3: CSARDSLAGGTDTQYF
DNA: TGCAGTGCTAGAGACTCTCTAGCGGGAGGCACAGATACGCAGTATTTT

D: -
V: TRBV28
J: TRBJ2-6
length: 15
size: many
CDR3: CASSPLGAGANVLTF
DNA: TGTGCCAGCAGTCCCCTTGGGGCTGGGGCCAACGTCCTGACTTTC

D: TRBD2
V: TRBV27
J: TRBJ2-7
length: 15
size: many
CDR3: CASSWRGRTSYEQYF
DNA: TGTGCCAGCAGTTGGCGGGGGAGGACCTCCTACGAGCAGTACTTC